This T cell receptor beta chain was identified during a study of blood T cell repertoires in COVID-19. Study-level information: Samples came from the United States, Italy and Spain, spanning acute and convalescent COVID-19. T cells, B-cell-depleted T cells, or PBMCs supplied cDNA or gDNA.

The CDR3 covers 15 residues. Germline V lookup: CDR1 MGHDK, CDR2 SYGVNS. V trimming: 4 bases; J trimming: 3 bases; junction bases outside the gene matches: 7. Participant reports of clinical history set cohort assignment. Cohort 3 recovered donors had two negative PCRs, clearance, or symptom resolution. The data were produced by immunoSEQ multiplex PCR, yet TCRdb's version contains in-frame clones alone and is incomplete. The sample includes about 320,000 clones, 75% to 90% of them seen just once. This clone occurred many times. The receptor's source is a man aged 25 to 40 who had recovered from COVID-19. Input material: PBMCs or T cells enriched from blood (not recorded which). The chain is built from TRBV25-1 and TRBJ2-3; TRBD2 matches 7 bases. The CDR3 protein is CASSGGLGETDTQYF. The CDR3 bases are TGTGCCAGCAGTGGTGGACTAGGTGAGACAGATACGCAGTATTTT. Full variable domain (rest looked up from reference TRBV25-1 and TRBJ2-3): EADIYQTPRYLVIGTGKKITLECSQTMGHDKMYWYQQDPGMELHLIHYSYGVNSTEKGDLSSESTVSRIRTEHFPLTLESARPSHTSQYLCASSGGLGETDTQYFGPGTRLTVL.